Listed here is a single T cell receptor beta chain. The antigen is undetermined. Primers included in the PCR were 60 Vbeta and 13 Jbeta primers. The table came from immunoSEQ multiplex PCR; TCRdb's copy has only in-frame clones and leaves some out. The sample table sets out 68,000 or so clones. This sample was taken from a study of cytomegalovirus exposure and HLA in healthy donors. V was trimmed by 2 bases and J by 3 bases, leaving 8 bases between them. This CDR3 contains 13 residues. The V gene's germline CDR1 is GTSNPN and CDR2 SVGIG (reference sequence). General observations from the study: TCR beta V segments were, for the most part, productive about 87% or about 30% of the time in an earlier analysis. When a later analysis compared HLA-associated TCR beta chains with equally common others, the HLA-associated chains turned out to be more clonally expanded and to have lower generation probabilities.

The TCR was taken from a boy aged 5-17 years in good health and CMV-seronegative. The source material was PBMCs. V is TRBV30 and J is TRBJ1-5; D is unresolved. CDR3 DNA sequence: TGTGCCTGGAGTCCCGGGTCCAATCAGCCCCAGCATTTT. It translates to CAWSPGSNQPQHF.